This TCR beta chain stems from a study of cytomegalovirus exposure and HLA in healthy donors. Findings and caveats of the study: An analysis that was carried out later associated about 17,000 TCR beta sequences with HLA alleles at 0.05 false discovery rate. Whilst most TCR sequences proved rare, a subset of public TCRs occurred across many donors.

Both 60 Vbeta primers and 13 Jbeta primers went into the PCR. TCRdb's table, derived via immunoSEQ multiplex PCR, lists solely in-frame clones and lacks some. In the table there are about 180,000 clones, around 79% of which are singletons. V lost 4 bases and J lost 1; bases outside the gene matches: 3. The CDR3 is 15 residues long. Germline V gives CDR1 SGHRS, CDR2 YFSETQ. Comment on this clone: Its antigen is not identified.

The receptor comes from a woman aged 50 to 65 in good health and CMV-seronegative. The rearrangement joins TRBV5-1 to TRBJ2-7, with TRBD2 matching over 12 bases. Sequences were obtained from PBMCs. Here the CDR3 reads CASSQTSGRSYEQYF. The CDR3 coding sequence is TGCGCCAGCAGCCAAACTAGCGGGAGGTCCTACGAGCAGTACTTC.